A single sample gave rise to the 23 T cell receptor beta chains below, sequenced in a study of T cell repertoires in cytomegalovirus infection. Their target antigens are unknown. TCRdb reprocessed the reads with MiXCR, giving one entry per CDR3 protein. The profile shows 650,000 to 850,000 distinct CDR3 sequences, approximately 32% of them singletons. The sample was cultured CD8+ T cells from PBMCs, taken from culture after CMV antigen stimulation. The receptors originated from a human donor in good health (CMV status not recorded). Some clones in this sample may be carry-over from other donors' samples.

This clonotype was detected only a few times. The chain joins TRBV6-5 to TRBJ2-2; D is undetermined. The V gene lost 0 bases and the J gene lost 7 bases, with 12 bases spanning the gap. The germline gives CDR1 MNHEY, CDR2 SVGAGI. CDR3 length: 15 amino acids. The CDR3 reads CASSYSMGIVGELFF. The DNA of the CDR3 is TGTGCCAGCAGTTACTCGATGGGAATCGTCGGGGAGCTGTTTTTT.

The gene calls are TRBV10-3 and TRBJ1-3, with a weak D call TRBD1 (5 bases). The germline gives CDR1 ENHRY, CDR2 SYGVKD. CDR3 size: 15 residues. The germline V and J ends were trimmed by 7 bases and 0 bases, with 13 bases remaining between them. The CDR3 loop is CAITGTDLSGNTIYF. The CDR3 bases are TGTGCCATCACCGGGACGGATCTCTCTGGAAACACCATATATTTT.

The sample holds a few counts of this clonotype. The J gene is TRBJ2-7, the V gene TRBV27; D possibly matches TRBD1 or TRBD2 (5 bases each). Trimming left V 2 bases short and J 5 bases short, with 19 bases between. CDR3 length equals 16 residues. CDR1 MNHEY and CDR2 SMNVEV come from the germline V gene (reference sequence). CDR3 sequence reads: CASSLARGISYDEQYF. In DNA, the CDR3 is TGTGCCAGCAGTTTAGCGAGGGGTATCTCCTACGACGAGCAGTACTTC.

This clonotype was recorded only once. The V and J genes are TRBV19 and TRBJ2-1; D is undetermined. Germline assignment: CDR1 LNHDA and CDR2 SQIVND (reference sequence). The CDR3 is 12 amino acids. Trimming took off 6 bases at V and 8 bases at J, with 11 bases between the two ends. The CDR3 sequence is CASSGPSYEQFF. Here the CDR3 DNA reads TGTGCCAGTAGCGGACCGTCGTATGAGCAGTTCTTC.

This clonotype came up many times. This sequence joins TRBV7-3 and TRBJ2-1, with 9 bases that match TRBD2. V was pared by 2 bases and J by 6 bases, with 11 bases of the junction left unmatched. Germline-derived CDR1 and CDR2 are SGHTA and FQGTGA. The CDR3 consists of 17 residues. The DNA of the CDR3 is TGTGCCAGCAGCTTAGACGCCGGTGGCGGGGGGGGCAATGAGCAGTTCTTC. Amino acids: CASSLDAGGGGGNEQFF. The variable domain in full, with the rest retrieved from reference TRBV7-3 and TRBJ2-1, is GAGVSQTPSNKVTEKGKYVELRCDPISGHTALYWYRQSLGQGPEFLIYFQGTGAADDSGLPNDRFFAVRPEGSVSTLKIQRTERGDSAVYLCASSLDAGGGGGNEQFFGPGTRLTVL.

Many counts were recorded for this clonotype. The chain recombines TRBV7-8 with TRBJ2-5; D ambiguous. The CDR3 is 13 residues long. The V gene's germline CDR1 is SGHVS and CDR2 FQNEAQ. V dropped 4 bases and J dropped 0 bases, with 6 bases sitting between them. The CDR3 here is CASSSPYQETQYF. CDR3 nucleotide sequence: TGTGCCAGCAGCTCACCGTACCAAGAGACCCAGTACTTC. Complete variable domain (other parts from reference TRBV7-8 and TRBJ2-5): GAGVSQSPRYKVAKRGQDVALRCDPISGHVSLFWYQQALGQGPEFLTYFQNEAQLDKSGLPSDRFFAERPEGSVSTLKIQRTQQEDSAVYLCASSSPYQETQYFGPGTRLLVL.

V gene TRBV6-2 or TRBV6-3 combines with J gene TRBJ2-3; possibly TRBD2 for D (5 bases). From germline, CDR1 is MNHEY and CDR2 SVGEGT. This CDR3 has 14 residues. Trimming took 2 bases from V and 6 from J, leaving 12 bases between them. CDR3 bases: TGTGCCAGCAGTTACGGGCAGAGAGGGGATACGCAGTATTTT. As protein: CASSYGQRGDTQYF.

This clonotype showed up many times. The rearrangement joins TRBV7-6 to TRBJ2-1; 8 bases are a match to TRBD1. With V trimmed by 5 bases and J by 0 bases, 3 bases remained unmatched. In germline, CDR1 is SGHVS, CDR2 FNYEAQ. The CDR3 is made up of 15 amino acids. In DNA, the CDR3 is TGTGCCAGCAGCGCCACAGGGGGCTCCTACAATGAGCAGTTCTTC. Protein product: CASSATGGSYNEQFF.

This clonotype was picked up a small number of times. The J gene is TRBJ2-5, the V gene TRBV15, with no clear D. The CDR3 length is 14 residues. V gave up 0 bases and J gave up 0 bases, with 5 bases separating them. Germline V gives CDR1 LNHNV, CDR2 YYDKDF (reference sequence). The CDR3 protein is CATSRDEYQETQYF. CDR3 DNA sequence: TGTGCCACCAGCAGAGATGAGTACCAAGAGACCCAGTACTTC.

This clonotype was seen more than once but under ten times. The chain couples TRBV6-1 to TRBJ2-5; 8 nucleotides align to TRBD2. The V gene's germline CDR1 is MNHNS and CDR2 SASEGT. The junction had 10 bases not matched to a gene; V was cut back by 5 bases and J by 5 bases. This CDR3 region has 15 residues. The CDR3, as DNA: TGTGCCAGCAGTACGGGGGGGCATGGGATGGAGACCCAGTACTTC. The encoded protein is CASSTGGHGMETQYF.

The rearrangement uses TRBV3-1 and TRBJ2-1, with TRBD1 as a possible D gene (6 bases). Trimming stripped 1 base from V and 0 bases from J, with 10 bases between. CDR1 is LGHDT and CDR2 is YNNKEL in the germline V gene (reference sequence). There are 16 residues in the CDR3. As DNA, the CDR3 is TGTGCCAGCAGCCAAGCGTACAGGGTCTCCTACAATGAGCAGTTCTTC. Amino acids: CASSQAYRVSYNEQFF.

This chain links TRBV27 with TRBJ2-6; D not certain. The germline gives CDR1 MNHEY, CDR2 SMNVEV (reference sequence). The V end was cut by 8 bases, the J end by 2 bases, with 7 bases between. CDR3 length equals 13 residues. The CDR3 DNA is TGTGCCAGCTTAGTGGCTGGGGCCAACGTCCTGACTTTC. This translates into CASLVAGANVLTF.

In this sample, this clonotype turned up a few times. The chain links TRBV20-1 to TRBJ2-6; 7 bases agree with TRBD1. V lost 3 bases, J lost 2 bases, and 10 bases stayed unmatched. The CDR3 is made up of 17 amino acids. Germline V gene data show CDR1 as DFQATT and CDR2 as SNEGSKA (reference sequence). The CDR3 spells CSARGEGAPPGANVLTF. CDR3 DNA sequence: TGCAGTGCTAGGGGCGAGGGGGCCCCTCCTGGGGCCAACGTCCTGACTTTC.

This clonotype was observed at least ten times. V is TRBV7-6 and J is TRBJ1-1; no firm D call. Germline assignment: CDR1 SGHVS and CDR2 FNYEAQ. V lost 0 bases and J lost 6, with 8 bases in between. CDR3 length: 13 amino acids. The CDR3 region is CASSLALGAEAFF. In nucleotides, the CDR3 is TGTGCCAGCAGCTTAGCGCTGGGCGCTGAAGCTTTCTTT.

This clonotype was seen a few times. CDR3 DNA sequence: TGTGCCAGCAGTAACCGGCCGGGACACCCTAATGGCTACACCTTC. This translates into CASSNRPGHPNGYTF. The chain carries TRBV27 and TRBJ1-2, with D tentatively TRBD1 (6 bases). Trimming took 5 bases from V and 6 from J, leaving 19 bases between them. Germline CDR1 is MNHEY and CDR2 is SMNVEV (reference sequence). This CDR3 has 15 amino acids.

J is TRBJ2-2 and V is TRBV24-1; D not certain. Germline loops: CDR1 KGHDR, CDR2 SFDVKD. The germline V and J ends were trimmed by 5 bases and 5 bases, with 8 bases remaining between them. The CDR3 totals 13 residues. The CDR3 nucleotides read TGTGCCACCAGTGGGGTCAGGACCGGGGAGCTGTTTTTT. It codes for CATSGVRTGELFF.

This clonotype appeared a few times. This chain connects TRBV7-2 to TRBJ1-6; TRBD1 is a possible D gene (5 bases). V was trimmed by 1 base and J by 11 bases, leaving 24 bases between them. The length of the CDR3 is 18 residues. Germline assignment: CDR1 SGHTA and CDR2 FQGNSA. The CDR3 nucleotides read TGTGCCAGCAGCTTAGAAGGGGCTCGCATCGTCATCGGTGCACCCCTCCACTTT. Residues: CASSLEGARIVIGAPLHF.

The V call is TRBV20-1, the J call TRBJ1-5, with TRBD1 matching 8 bases. Germline V gene sequence: CDR1 DFQATT, CDR2 SNEGSKA (reference sequence). Germline trimming cut 3 bases from V and 0 bases from J; bases unmatched to any gene: 13. The CDR3 length is 18 residues. CDR3 nucleotides: TGCAGTGCTAGTTTACTTGGACAGGGTTTTTATAGCAATCAGCCCCAGCATTTT. Residues: CSASLLGQGFYSNQPQHF.

This clonotype appeared many times. At one boundary the junction diverges from the germline segment, which might be a read error. The chain joins TRBV7-2 to TRBJ2-5; D unresolved. Per germline, CDR1 SGHTA and CDR2 FQGNSA. The CDR3 covers 11 residues. The CDR3 spells CASSLGVAPDF. The CDR3 DNA follows: TGTGCCAGCAGCTTAGGGGTAGCCCCGGACTTC.

The gene calls are TRBV28 and TRBJ1-1; D not certain. The ends were cut back, 6 bases at V and 6 bases at J, with 14 bases in the middle. CDR1 and CDR2 from the germline V gene are MDHEN and SYDVKM. The CDR3 extends over 13 amino acids. This chain's CDR3 is CASSPAPSAEAFF. The CDR3 nucleotides read TGTGCCAGCAGCCCCGCTCCCTCCGCTGAAGCTTTCTTT.

This clonotype has a handful of counts. The chain combines TRBV7-4 with TRBJ2-3, with D uncertain. V lost 1 base to trimming and J lost 5 bases, with 10 bases between them. Germline V gene data show CDR1 as SGHVT and CDR2 as SQSDAQ. CDR3 length equals 14 residues. This chain's CDR3 is CASSLVGKVDTQYF. The CDR3 nucleotides read TGTGCCAGCAGCTTAGTGGGGAAGGTAGATACGCAGTATTTT.

The chain uses TRBV7-6 and TRBJ1-3; no clear D gene. The CDR3 totals 14 residues. Germline assignment: CDR1 SGHVS and CDR2 FNYEAQ. V gave up 9 bases and J gave up 5 bases, with 17 bases separating them. The CDR3 region is CARATISERNTIYF. The CDR3 region has the DNA TGTGCCAGGGCGACAATCTCTGAACGAAACACCATATATTTT.

This CDR3 reads CSARLPATYEQYF. CDR3 nucleotide sequence: TGCAGTGCTAGACTCCCGGCAACCTACGAGCAGTACTTC. The chain combines TRBV20-1 with TRBJ2-7; D call uncertain. Germline values: CDR1 DFQATT, CDR2 SNEGSKA (reference sequence). Trimming shortened V by 2 bases and J by 2 bases, and 10 bases separated the two germline ends. The CDR3 loop spans 13 amino acids.